Detailed here is one T cell receptor (beta chain). The sample comes from a study of blood T cell repertoires in COVID-19. Authors' analysis steps: Amplification from reference gene primers served as the basis for estimated nucleated cell counts. Assay used: immunoSEQ multiplex PCR; TCRdb lists only in-frame clones, some missing. The V and J calls and the clone size are those of that table, but D and trimming were determined from the DNA. This table has 380,000 or so clones, approximately 86% appearing once. The germline V and J ends were trimmed by 4 bases and 5 bases, with 12 bases remaining between them. The CDR3 runs 13 residues. Germline lookup yields CDR1 SGHRS and CDR2 YFSETQ.

The TCR sequence derives from a woman aged 55-69 years with COVID-19, enrolled during active disease. Material: peripheral blood. The chain recombines TRBV5-1 with TRBJ1-1, with D possibly being TRBD1 (5 bases). CDR3 protein: CASSGRVLTEAFF. CDR3 DNA sequence: TGCGCCAGCAGCGGCAGGGTATTAACTGAAGCTTTCTTT.